The rows below give T cell receptor beta chains drawn from one sample of a study of CD8 T cells in ankylosing spondylitis. One entry per CDR3 protein results from TCRdb running MiXCR on the 5' RACE reads. The top ten hold almost 30% of the sample, which has 150,000 to 200,000 distinct CDR3 sequences, approximately 10% seen once. Sample: blood, either unsorted or a sorted T cell fraction (not recorded which). The receptors stem from a male donor with ankylosing spondylitis or in good health (not recorded which). The CDR3 runs from the conserved cysteine through the conserved F or W. The D gene is left open where the match is weak. Where a row states a size, it is once, few, many or the class of an expanded clone; other rows omit it.

d_gene	j_gene	v_gene	abundance	CDR3nt	CDR3aa
TRBD1	TRBJ2-7	TRBV24-1	few	TGTGCCACCAGTGATTCGCGGACAGGAAACTACGAGCAGTACTTC	CATSDSRTGNYEQYF
.	TRBJ2-3	TRBV7-6	.	TGTGTCAGCAGCCCAGGGAGTAACACAGATACGCAGTATTTT	CVSSPGSNTDTQYF
.	TRBJ2-1	TRBV5-1	.	TGCGCCAGCAGCCGGACACGCTACAATGAGCAGTTCTTC	CASSRTRYNEQFF
.	TRBJ1-1	TRBV10-3	many	TGTGCCATCATGAATGGTGCGGGGGACACTGAAGCTTTCTTT	CAIMNGAGDTEAFF
.	TRBJ1-1	TRBV19	.	TGTGCCAGTAGGAGAGGTACAGGGATGAACACTGAAGCTTTCTTT	CASRRGTGMNTEAFF
.	TRBJ1-1	TRBV3-1	many	TGTGCCAGCAGCCCGGGGTATGTCGGAGAAGCTTTCTTT	CASSPGYVGEAFF
.	TRBJ1-5	TRBV6-6	.	TGTGCCAGCAGTTACTCGGAAAGCCAGCCCCAGCATTTT	CASSYSESQPQHF
.	TRBJ2-4	TRBV4-2	many	TGTGCCAGCAGCCAAACTTCGGGACTAGCCAAAAACATTCAGTACTTC	CASSQTSGLAKNIQYF
.	TRBJ2-6	TRBV6-2/TRBV6-3	few	TGTGCCAGCAGTTATACCTTCAGGGGCAGGGCCAACGTCCTGACTTTC	CASSYTFRGRANVLTF
.	TRBJ1-5	TRBV20-1	.	TGCAGTGCTGAAGCCCGTTCCCCACTTAGCAATCAGCCCCAGCATTTT	CSAEARSPLSNQPQHF
.	TRBJ2-1	TRBV11-2	many	TGTGCCAGCAGCTTAGATGGGGGGATGCACAATGAGCAGTTCTTC	CASSLDGGMHNEQFF
.	TRBJ1-1	TRBV12-3/TRBV12-4	many	TGTGCCAGCACCCCGGGAGGGGGATTCCGCACTGAAGCTTTCTTT	CASTPGGGFRTEAFF
TRBD2	TRBJ2-2	TRBV29-1	many	TGCAGCGTTGAAGACGGTATAGCGGGAGGTTTCACCGGGGAGCTGTTTTTT	CSVEDGIAGGFTGELFF
TRBD1	TRBJ2-3	TRBV4-1	.	TGCGCCAGCAGCCAAGAGGGACAGGGGGGCACAGATACGCAGTATTTT	CASSQEGQGGTDTQYF
TRBD1	TRBJ1-1	TRBV12-3/TRBV12-4	many	TGTGCCAGCAGCCTAGGACAGGGGGGAAAAGCTTTCTTT	CASSLGQGGKAFF
.	TRBJ2-5	TRBV15	.	TGTGCCGCCAGCAGAGATATGGGCGGTGGCGGGACTCACGCGACCCAGTACTTC	CAASRDMGGGGTHATQYF
TRBD2	TRBJ2-7	TRBV7-7	few	TGTGCCAGCAGCTCGCTAGCGGGATCCCACGAGCAGTACTTC	CASSSLAGSHEQYF
TRBD1	TRBJ2-7	TRBV18	many	TGTGCCAGCTCACCAGGGACAGGGAGAGACGAGCAGTACTTC	CASSPGTGRDEQYF
.	TRBJ1-2	TRBV20-1	many	TGCAGTGCTAGTTACTTGGCTGGCTACACCTTC	CSASYLAGYTF
TRBD1	TRBJ2-7	TRBV12-3/TRBV12-4	.	TGTGCCAGCAGTTTACGAACAGGGGCCCCCTCCTACGAGCAGTACTTC	CASSLRTGAPSYEQYF